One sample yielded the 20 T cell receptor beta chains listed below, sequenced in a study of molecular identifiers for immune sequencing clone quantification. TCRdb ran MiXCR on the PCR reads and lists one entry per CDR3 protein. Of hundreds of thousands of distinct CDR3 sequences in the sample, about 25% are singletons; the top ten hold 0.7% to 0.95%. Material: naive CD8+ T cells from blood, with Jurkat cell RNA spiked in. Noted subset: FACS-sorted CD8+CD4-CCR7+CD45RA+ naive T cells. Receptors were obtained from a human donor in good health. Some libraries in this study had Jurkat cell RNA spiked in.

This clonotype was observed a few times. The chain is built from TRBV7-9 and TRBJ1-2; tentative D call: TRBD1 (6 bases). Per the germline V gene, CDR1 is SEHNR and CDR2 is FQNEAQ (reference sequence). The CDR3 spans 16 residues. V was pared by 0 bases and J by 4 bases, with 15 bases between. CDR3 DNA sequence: TGTGCCAGCAGCTTAGCGGCTGGGGGCGTCTTCTATGGCTACACCTTC. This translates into CASSLAAGGVFYGYTF.

CDR3 region: CASSFTGKYYEQYF. DNA for the CDR3: TGTGCCAGCAGTTTTACCGGGAAATACTACGAGCAGTACTTC. The chain has TRBV27 and TRBJ2-7; weak D call: TRBD2 (5 bases). Germline V lookup: CDR1 MNHEY, CDR2 SMNVEV (reference sequence). The CDR3 covers 14 residues. Trimming took 3 bases from V and 3 from J, leaving 12 bases between them.

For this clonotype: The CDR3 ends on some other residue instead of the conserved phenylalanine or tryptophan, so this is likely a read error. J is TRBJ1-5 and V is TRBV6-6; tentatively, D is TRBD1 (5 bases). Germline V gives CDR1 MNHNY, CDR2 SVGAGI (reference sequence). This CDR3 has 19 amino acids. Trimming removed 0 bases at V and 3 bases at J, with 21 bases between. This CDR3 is CASSYSPIPGTVTNQPQHL. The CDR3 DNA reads TGTGCCAGCAGTTACTCGCCTATCCCCGGGACGGTGACCAATCAGCCCCAGCATCTT.

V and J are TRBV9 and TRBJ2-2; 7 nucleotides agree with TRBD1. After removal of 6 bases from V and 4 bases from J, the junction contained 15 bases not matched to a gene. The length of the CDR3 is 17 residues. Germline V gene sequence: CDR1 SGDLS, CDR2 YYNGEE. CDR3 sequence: CASIPRGDRVGTGELFF. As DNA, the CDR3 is TGTGCCAGCATTCCCCGGGGCGACAGGGTGGGCACCGGGGAGCTGTTTTTT.

The CDR3 DNA follows: TGTGCCAGCAAGGGGGGTTGGCTAGATACGCAGTATTTT. This sequence encodes CASKGGWLDTQYF. The rearrangement links TRBV28 to TRBJ2-3; D assignment may be TRBD1 or TRBD2 (6 bases each). Germline V CDR1 and CDR2: MDHEN, SYDVKM. Trimming pared 7 bases from V and 5 bases from J, leaving 13 bases between. The CDR3 contains 13 residues.

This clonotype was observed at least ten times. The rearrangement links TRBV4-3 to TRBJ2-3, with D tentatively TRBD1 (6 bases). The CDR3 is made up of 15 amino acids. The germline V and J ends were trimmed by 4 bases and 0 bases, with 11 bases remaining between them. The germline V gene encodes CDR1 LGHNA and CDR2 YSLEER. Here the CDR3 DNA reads TGCGCCAGCAGCCCGCGACAGGCGAGCACAGATACGCAGTATTTT. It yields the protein CASSPRQASTDTQYF.

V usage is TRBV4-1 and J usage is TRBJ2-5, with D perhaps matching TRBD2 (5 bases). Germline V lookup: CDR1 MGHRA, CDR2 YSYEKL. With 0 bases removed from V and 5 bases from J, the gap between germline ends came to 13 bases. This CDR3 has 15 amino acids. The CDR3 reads CASSQDEGSMETQYF. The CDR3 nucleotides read TGCGCCAGCAGCCAAGACGAGGGTAGTATGGAGACCCAGTACTTC.

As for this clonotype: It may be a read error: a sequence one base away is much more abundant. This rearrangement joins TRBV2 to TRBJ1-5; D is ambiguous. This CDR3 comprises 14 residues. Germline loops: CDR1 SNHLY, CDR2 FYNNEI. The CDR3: CARSPSEGNQPQHF. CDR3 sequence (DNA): TGTGCCCGCAGTCCATCGGAAGGCAATCAGCCCCAGCATTTT.

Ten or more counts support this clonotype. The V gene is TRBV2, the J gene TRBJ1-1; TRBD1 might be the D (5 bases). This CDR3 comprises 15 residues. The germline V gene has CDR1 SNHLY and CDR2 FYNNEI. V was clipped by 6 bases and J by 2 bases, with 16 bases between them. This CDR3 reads CASRQLRGKNTEAFF. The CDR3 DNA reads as TGTGCCAGCAGACAATTACGGGGGAAAAACACTGAAGCTTTCTTT.

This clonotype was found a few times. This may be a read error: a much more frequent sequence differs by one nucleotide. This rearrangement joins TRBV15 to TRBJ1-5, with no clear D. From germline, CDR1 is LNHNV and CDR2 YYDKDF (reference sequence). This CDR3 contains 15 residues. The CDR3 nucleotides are TGTGCCGCCAGCAGAGCACCTATAGGACGCCAGCCCCAGCATTTT. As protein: CAASRAPIGRQPQHF.

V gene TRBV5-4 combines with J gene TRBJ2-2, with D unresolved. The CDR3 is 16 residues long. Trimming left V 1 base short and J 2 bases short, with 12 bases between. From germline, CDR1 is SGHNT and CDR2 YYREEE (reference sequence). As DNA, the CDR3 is TGTGCCAGCAGCTTGTTTCGTCAGCCCAACACCGGGGAGCTGTTTTTT. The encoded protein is CASSLFRQPNTGELFF.

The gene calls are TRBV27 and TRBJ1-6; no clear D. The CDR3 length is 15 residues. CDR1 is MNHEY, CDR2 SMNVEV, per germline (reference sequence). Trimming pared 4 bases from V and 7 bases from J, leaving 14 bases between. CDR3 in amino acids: CASSSLPLINSPLHF. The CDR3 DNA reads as TGTGCCAGCAGTTCCCTCCCGTTAATCAATTCACCCCTCCACTTT.

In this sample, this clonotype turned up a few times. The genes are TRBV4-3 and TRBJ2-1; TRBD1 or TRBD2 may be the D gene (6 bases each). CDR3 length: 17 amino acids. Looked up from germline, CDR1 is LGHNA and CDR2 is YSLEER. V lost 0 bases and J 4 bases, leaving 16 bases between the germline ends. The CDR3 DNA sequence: TGCGCCAGCAGCCAAGATTGGGGGCCTAGCGTGTACAATGAGCAGTTCTTC. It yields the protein CASSQDWGPSVYNEQFF.

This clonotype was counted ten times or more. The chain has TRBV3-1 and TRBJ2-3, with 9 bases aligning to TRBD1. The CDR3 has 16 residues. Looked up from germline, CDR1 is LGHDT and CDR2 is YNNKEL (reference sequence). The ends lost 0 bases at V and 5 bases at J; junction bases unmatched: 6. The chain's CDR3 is CASSQDEPGQGDTQYF. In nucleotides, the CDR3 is TGTGCCAGCAGCCAAGATGAACCGGGACAGGGAGATACGCAGTATTTT.

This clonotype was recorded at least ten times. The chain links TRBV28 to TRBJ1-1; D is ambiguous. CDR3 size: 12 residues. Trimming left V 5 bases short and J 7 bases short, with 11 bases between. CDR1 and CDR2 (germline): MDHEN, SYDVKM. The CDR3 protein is CASSPRHNEAFF. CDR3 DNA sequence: TGTGCCAGCAGTCCCAGACACAATGAAGCTTTCTTT.

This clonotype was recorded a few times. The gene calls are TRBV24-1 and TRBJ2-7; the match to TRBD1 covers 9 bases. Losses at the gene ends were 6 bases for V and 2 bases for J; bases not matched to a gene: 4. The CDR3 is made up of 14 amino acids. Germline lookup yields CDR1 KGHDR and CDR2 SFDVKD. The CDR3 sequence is CATSPGTGPYEQYF. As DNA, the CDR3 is TGTGCCACCAGTCCTGGGACAGGGCCCTACGAGCAGTACTTC.

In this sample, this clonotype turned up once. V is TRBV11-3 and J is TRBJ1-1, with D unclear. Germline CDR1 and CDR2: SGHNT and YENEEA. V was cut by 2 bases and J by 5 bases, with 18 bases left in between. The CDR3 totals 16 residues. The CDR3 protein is CASSLISCGDPTEAFF. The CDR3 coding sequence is TGTGCCAGCAGCTTAATATCTTGTGGGGATCCGACTGAAGCTTTCTTT.

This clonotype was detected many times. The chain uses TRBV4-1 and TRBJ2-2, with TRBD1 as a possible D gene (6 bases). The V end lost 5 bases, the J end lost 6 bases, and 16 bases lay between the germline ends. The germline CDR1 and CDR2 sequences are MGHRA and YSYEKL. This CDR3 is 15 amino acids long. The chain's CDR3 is CASSDDRSLPGELFF. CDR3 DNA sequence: TGCGCCAGCAGCGACGACAGGTCGCTCCCCGGGGAGCTGTTTTTT.

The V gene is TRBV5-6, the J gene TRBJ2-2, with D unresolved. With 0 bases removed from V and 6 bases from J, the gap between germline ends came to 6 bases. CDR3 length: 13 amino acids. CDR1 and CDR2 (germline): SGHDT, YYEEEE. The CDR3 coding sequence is TGTGCCAGCAGCTTGGTAGGTTCCGGGGAGCTGTTTTTT. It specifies CASSLVGSGELFF.

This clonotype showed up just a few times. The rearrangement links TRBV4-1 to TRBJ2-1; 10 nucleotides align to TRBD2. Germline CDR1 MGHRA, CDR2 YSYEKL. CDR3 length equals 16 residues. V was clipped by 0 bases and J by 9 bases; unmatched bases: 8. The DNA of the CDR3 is TGCGCCAGCAGCCAAGATGGTAGCGGGGGGTCGATTGAGCAGTTCTTC. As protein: CASSQDGSGGSIEQFF.